The 13 T cell receptor beta chains presented below share a single source sample, sequenced in a study of blood T cell repertoires in COVID-19. Using immunoSEQ multiplex PCR, the repertoire was profiled, and TCRdb retains in-frame clones only, with some absent. Of 90,000 to 120,000 clones in the sample, 75% to 90% were seen once. The sample consisted of peripheral blood. Source of these receptors: a woman aged 80 or older with acute or convalescent COVID-19.

The V call is TRBV7-9, the J call TRBJ1-2, with TRBD1 identical over 7 bases. The CDR3 loop spans 16 amino acids. The germline V gene has CDR1 SEHNR and CDR2 FQNEAQ (reference sequence). Unmatched junction bases numbered 13, after V lost 5 bases and J lost 4 bases. CDR3 residues: CASSQTKTGHIYGYTF. CDR3 bases: TGTGCCAGCAGCCAAACAAAGACAGGGCACATCTATGGCTACACCTTC.

The V gene is TRBV28, the J gene TRBJ1-1; D remains ambiguous. Germline values: CDR1 MDHEN, CDR2 SYDVKM. V lost 11 bases and J lost 2, with 9 bases in between. The CDR3 runs to 11 residues. CDR3 DNA sequence: TGTGCCGCAGAGACTAACACTGAAGCTTTCTTT. Translating it yields CAAETNTEAFF.

The rearrangement joins TRBV6-5 to TRBJ2-7, with TRBD1 matching 7 bases. This CDR3 is 16 amino acids long. The V gene end was trimmed by 0 bases and the J gene end by 6 bases; junction bases not matched to a gene: 11. The germline gives CDR1 MNHEY, CDR2 SVGAGI. Here the CDR3 reads CASSYSRDSPLREQYF. Written as DNA, the CDR3 is TGTGCCAGCAGTTACTCTAGGGACAGCCCACTACGCGAGCAGTACTTC.

CDR3 coding DNA: TGTGCCACCAGCCGACTCACTAGCGGGGGCAAGCAAGAGACCCAGTACTTC. It codes for CATSRLTSGGKQETQYF. The chain combines TRBV15 with TRBJ2-5; 11 positions match TRBD2. The germline CDR1 and CDR2 sequences are LNHNV and YYDKDF (reference sequence). The length of the CDR3 is 17 residues. With 5 bases clipped from V and 2 bases from J, the junction kept 10 bases outside the gene matches.

The gene calls are TRBV18 and TRBJ2-1, with a tentative D call TRBD2 (5 bases). This CDR3 contains 16 residues. Trimming removed 2 bases at V and 9 bases at J, with 20 bases between. Germline CDR1 and CDR2: KGHSH and LQKENI. The CDR3 sequence is CASSPGDPSKVGEQFF. CDR3 coding DNA: TGTGCCAGCTCACCAGGTGATCCTAGCAAAGTAGGTGAGCAGTTCTTC.

V gene TRBV7-2 combines with J gene TRBJ1-2; D gene uncertain. In germline, CDR1 is SGHTA, CDR2 FQGNSA. There are 12 residues in the CDR3. Deletions cut 2 bases from V and 4 bases from J, with 5 bases between. The CDR3 reads CASSLNSYGYTF. CDR3 DNA: TGTGCCAGCAGCTTAAACAGCTATGGCTACACCTTC.

The chain employs TRBV10-3 and TRBJ1-1; 10 bases are shared with TRBD1. The V segment lost 10 bases and the J segment 0 bases; nucleotides outside the gene matches: 8. Germline CDR1 ENHRY, CDR2 SYGVKD. This CDR3 region has 15 residues. The CDR3 DNA reads as TGTGCCACCAGACAGGGGGCGGCTTTGAACACTGAAGCTTTCTTT. This codes for CATRQGAALNTEAFF.

The chain employs TRBV5-1 and TRBJ1-2; TRBD1 agrees at 7 bases. In germline, CDR1 is SGHRS, CDR2 YFSETQ. This CDR3 contains 15 residues. J was trimmed by 8 bases and V by 4 bases; bases with no gene match: 14. CDR3 loop: CASSPVRGRNGGYTF. Here the CDR3 DNA reads TGCGCCAGCAGCCCTGTGAGGGGGCGGAATGGCGGCTACACCTTC.

The V gene is TRBV6-5, the J gene TRBJ2-1, with 7 bases identical to TRBD1. V shed 9 bases and J 6 bases; nucleotides not matched to a gene: 8. The CDR3 is 13 residues long. CDR1 MNHEY and CDR2 SVGAGI come from the germline V gene. CDR3 nucleotide sequence: TGTGCCAGTCGGGCAGCAGGGGGCAATGAGCAGTTCTTC. Its protein product is CASRAAGGNEQFF.

The chain joins TRBV5-1 to TRBJ1-4; unclear D gene. The CDR3 consists of 15 residues. The germline CDR1 and CDR2 sequences are SGHRS and YFSETQ. Between the trimmed V and J ends, which lost 4 bases and 5 bases, there was a span of 15 bases. The CDR3 is CASSLSTTGNEKLFF. CDR3 coding DNA: TGCGCCAGCAGCCTCTCGACTACGGGAAATGAAAAACTGTTTTTT.

V gene TRBV18 combines with J gene TRBJ2-5, with TRBD2 matching over 7 bases. V was pared by 4 bases and J by 3 bases, with 5 bases of the junction left unmatched. Germline V gene sequence: CDR1 KGHSH, CDR2 LQKENI. The CDR3 is made up of 14 amino acids. This CDR3 is CASSRGGEKETQYF. CDR3 DNA sequence: TGTGCCAGCTCACGGGGGGGAGAGAAAGAGACCCAGTACTTC.

V and J are TRBV3-1 (or the pseudogene TRBV3-2) and TRBJ2-7; D is ambiguous. Trimming removed 0 bases from V and 0 bases from J, with 6 bases in between. The CDR3 is 14 amino acids. Germline V lookup: CDR1 LGHDT, CDR2 YNNKEL (reference sequence). CDR3 loop: CASSQDTASYEQYF. DNA for the CDR3: TGTGCCAGCAGCCAAGATACAGCCTCCTACGAGCAGTACTTC.

The genes are TRBV28 and TRBJ2-7, with TRBD2 matching 11 bases. Germline-derived CDR1 and CDR2 are MDHEN and SYDVKM. The CDR3 has 14 amino acids. Trimming at V came to 6 bases and at J to 3 bases, leaving 4 bases not matched to a gene. DNA of the CDR3: TGTGCCAGCAGCATCGGACTAGCGGGCTACGAGCAGTACTTC. This translates into CASSIGLAGYEQYF.